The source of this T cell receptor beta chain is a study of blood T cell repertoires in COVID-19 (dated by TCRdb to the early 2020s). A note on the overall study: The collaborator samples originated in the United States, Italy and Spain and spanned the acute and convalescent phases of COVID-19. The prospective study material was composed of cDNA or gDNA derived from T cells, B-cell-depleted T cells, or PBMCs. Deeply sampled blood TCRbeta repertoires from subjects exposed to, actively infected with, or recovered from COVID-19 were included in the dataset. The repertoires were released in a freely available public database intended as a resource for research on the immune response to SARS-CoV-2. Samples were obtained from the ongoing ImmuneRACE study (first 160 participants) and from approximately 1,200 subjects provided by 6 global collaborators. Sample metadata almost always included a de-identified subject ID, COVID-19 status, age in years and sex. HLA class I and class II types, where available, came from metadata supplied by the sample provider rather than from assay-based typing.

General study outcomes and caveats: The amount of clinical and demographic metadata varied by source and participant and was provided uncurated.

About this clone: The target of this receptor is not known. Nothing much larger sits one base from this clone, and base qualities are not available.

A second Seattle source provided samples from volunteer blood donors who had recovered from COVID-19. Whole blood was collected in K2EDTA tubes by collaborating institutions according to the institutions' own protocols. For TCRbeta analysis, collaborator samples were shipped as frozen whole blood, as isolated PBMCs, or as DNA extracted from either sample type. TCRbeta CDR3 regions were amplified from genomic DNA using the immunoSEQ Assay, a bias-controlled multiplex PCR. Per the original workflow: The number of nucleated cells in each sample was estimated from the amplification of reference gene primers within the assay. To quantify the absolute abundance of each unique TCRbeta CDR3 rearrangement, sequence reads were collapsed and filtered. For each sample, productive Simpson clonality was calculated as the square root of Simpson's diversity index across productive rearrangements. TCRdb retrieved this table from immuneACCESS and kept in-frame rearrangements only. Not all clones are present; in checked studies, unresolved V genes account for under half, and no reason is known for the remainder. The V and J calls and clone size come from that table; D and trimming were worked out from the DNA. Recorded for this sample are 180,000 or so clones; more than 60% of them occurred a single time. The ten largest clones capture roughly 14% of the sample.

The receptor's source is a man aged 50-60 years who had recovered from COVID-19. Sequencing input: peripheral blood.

In nucleotide form, the sequence is TGTGCCAGCATCGCCACAGGGTCGTACGAGCAGTACTTC. Its amino acids are CASIATGSYEQYF. Recombination connected TRBV13 to TRBJ2-7; the D region possibly corresponds to TRBD1 (6 bases align). Between the V and J ends, shortened by 7 bases and 4 bases respectively, the junction contains 14 bases. According to the germline V gene (reference sequence), CDR1 reads PRHDT and CDR2 reads FYEKMQ. Measured from the cysteine to the phenylalanine, the CDR3 is 13 residues long. Of the read, only the CDR3 DNA is kept; its 39 bases are in frame from base 1.